The entry that follows covers one T cell receptor (beta chain) sequence. Its antigen is as yet unknown. These data come from a study of human thymus T cells. Study-level results: As related research reported, thymic repertoires overlapped highly among unrelated individuals. An apparent bias in V and J gene usage was seen in thymic and blood repertoires.

Thymic samples were excised during corrective heart operations. Healthy Finnish infants undergoing corrective surgery for congenital heart defects were the donors. Profiled with immunoSEQ multiplex PCR; TCRdb holds only in-frame clones, not every one. The table has 86,000 or so clones, around 96% seen once. Germline CDR1 MDHEN, CDR2 SYDVKM. The CDR3 extends over 13 amino acids. After removal of 5 bases from V and 4 bases from J, the junction contained 4 bases not matched to a gene. This rearrangement joins TRBV28 to TRBJ2-7; 8 positions agree with TRBD2. Specimen: thymus tissue. This TCR was sampled from a boy in the first two years of life with a congenital heart defect but otherwise immunologically healthy. CDR3 protein: CASSSSGAYEQYF. CDR3 DNA: TGTGCCAGCAGTAGTAGCGGGGCGTACGAGCAGTACTTC.